The next 32 T cell receptor beta chains were all read from a single sample in a study of cytomegalovirus exposure and HLA in healthy donors. Sequenced by immunoSEQ multiplex PCR; TCRdb stores in-frame clones only, minus some. The table has 90,000 to 150,000 clones, around 88% seen once; the top ten hold 4% to 6%. The sequencing input was PBMCs. The receptors were sampled from a man aged 18 to 35 in good health and CMV-seronegative.

The CDR3 loop reads CASSQAHKTYEQYF. DNA for the CDR3: TGCGCCAGCAGCCAAGCTCACAAGACCTACGAGCAGTACTTC. The chain employs TRBV4-1 and TRBJ2-7; D ambiguous. The CDR3 sequence is 14 residues long. The V gene lost 1 base and the J gene lost 2 bases, with 9 bases spanning the gap. Germline V CDR1 and CDR2: MGHRA, YSYEKL.

The table lists this clone with a count of one. CDR3 in amino acids: CASSIKGTGVTEQYF. CDR3 coding DNA: TGTGCCAGTAGTATCAAGGGGACAGGGGTTACCGAGCAGTACTTC. V usage is TRBV19 and J usage is TRBJ2-7; 10 nucleotides line up with TRBD1. Germline V lookup: CDR1 LNHDA, CDR2 SQIVND (reference sequence). The CDR3 covers 15 residues. J was trimmed by 6 bases and V by 3 bases; bases with no gene match: 8.

V and J are TRBV10-3 and TRBJ1-1; D remains ambiguous. Deletions cut 4 bases from V and 7 bases from J, with 22 bases between. Germline V gene sequence: CDR1 ENHRY, CDR2 SYGVKD. This CDR3 is built from 16 residues. CDR3 protein: CAISGMISGDAFEAFF. The CDR3 nucleotides are TGTGCCATCAGTGGTATGATTAGCGGCGATGCATTTGAAGCTTTCTTT.

The chain employs TRBV15 and TRBJ2-5; weak D call: TRBD2 (5 bases). The CDR3 loop spans 15 amino acids. Germline V gene sequence: CDR1 LNHNV, CDR2 YYDKDF (reference sequence). Trimming stripped 3 bases from V and 0 bases from J, with 11 bases between. In DNA, the CDR3 is TGTGCCACCAGCAGGGACCGGGGTCACCAAGAGACCCAGTACTTC. This translates into CATSRDRGHQETQYF.

The V gene is TRBV30, the J gene TRBJ2-1; no clear D gene. V was clipped by 1 base and J by 5 bases, with 6 bases between them. CDR1 is GTSNPN and CDR2 is SVGIG in the germline V gene (reference sequence). CDR3 length: 12 residues. Here the CDR3 reads CAWSAGNNEQFF. The CDR3 DNA is TGTGCCTGGAGTGCAGGCAACAATGAGCAGTTCTTC.

This clone was counted a few times. This chain joins TRBV29-1 and TRBJ2-1; D perhaps matches TRBD2 (6 bases). The germline CDR1 and CDR2 sequences are SQVTM and ANQGSEA. This CDR3 comprises 11 residues. V was cut by 1 base and J by 9 bases, with 7 bases left in between. The DNA for the CDR3 is TGCAGCGTTGAAGGGCGGGGTGAGCAGTTCTTC. Its translation is CSVEGRGEQFF.

The chain carries TRBV27 and TRBJ2-5, with D maybe TRBD1 (5 bases). CDR3 length equals 14 residues. Germline loops: CDR1 MNHEY, CDR2 SMNVEV (reference sequence). Trimming cost V 1 base and J 2 bases, with 8 bases left between them. The chain's CDR3 is CASSLLGQQETQYF. The CDR3 DNA is TGTGCCAGCAGTTTATTGGGGCAACAAGAGACCCAGTACTTC.

The chain carries TRBV7-2 and TRBJ2-7; D may be TRBD1 (5 bases). Germline CDR1 reads SGHTA; CDR2 reads FQGNSA. With 4 bases removed from V and 3 bases from J, the gap between germline ends came to 16 bases. CDR3 length equals 15 residues. CDR3 coding DNA: TGTGCCAGCAGCTGGGGAAAGGGCAGGGACTACGAGCAGTACTTC. Its protein is CASSWGKGRDYEQYF.

The chain carries TRBV5-1 and TRBJ1-2; D is undetermined. Germline CDR1 and CDR2: SGHRS and YFSETQ. The CDR3 runs 15 residues. The V gene lost 3 bases and the J gene lost 5 bases, with 17 bases spanning the gap. CDR3 region: CASSSGRVLTYGYTF. The CDR3 nucleotides read TGCGCCAGCAGCTCGGGAAGAGTCCTAACGTATGGCTACACCTTC. Together with reference TRBV5-1 and TRBJ1-2, the CDR3 gives the full variable domain: KAGVTQTPRYLIKTRGQQVTLSCSPISGHRSVSWYQQTPGQGLQFLFEYFSETQRNKGNFPGRFSGRQFSNSRSEMNVSTLELGDSALYLCASSSGRVLTYGYTFGSGTRLTVV.

The chain links TRBV27 to TRBJ2-7; 7 bases fit TRBD2. Germline-derived CDR1 and CDR2 are MNHEY and SMNVEV (reference sequence). The length of the CDR3 is 16 residues. The ends lost 4 bases at V and 3 bases at J; junction bases unmatched: 12. In DNA, the CDR3 is TGTGCCAGCAGTTGGGGCCGGGGAGGGCCTCTCTACGAGCAGTACTTC. Amino acids: CASSWGRGGPLYEQYF.

The V gene is TRBV7-2, the J gene TRBJ2-1, with TRBD2 matching 13 bases. CDR1 SGHTA and CDR2 FQGNSA come from the germline V gene. The V and J ends lost 3 bases and 6 bases, in that order; junction bases with no gene match: 8. This CDR3 comprises 17 residues. CDR3 coding DNA: TGTGCCAGCAGCTTTTGGACTAGCGGGGGCCCAACCAATGAGCAGTTCTTC. It is translated as CASSFWTSGGPTNEQFF.

The CDR3 region has the DNA TGTGCCAGCAGCTGGACCGGGACAGGTATGAACACTGAAGCTTTCTTT. The encoded protein is CASSWTGTGMNTEAFF. The V gene is TRBV5-6, the J gene TRBJ1-1; 8 bases match TRBD1. Germline CDR1 and CDR2: SGHDT and YYEEEE. Germline trimming cut 3 bases from V and 0 bases from J; bases unmatched to any gene: 7. This CDR3 region has 16 residues.

The chain is built from TRBV25-1 and TRBJ2-1; 10 bases are a match to TRBD2. V lost 4 bases to trimming and J lost 0 bases; unmatched junction nucleotides: 6. This CDR3 region has 17 residues. Germline CDR1 reads MGHDK; CDR2 reads SYGVNS. The CDR3: CASSANLAGVSYNEQFF. CDR3 nucleotide sequence: TGTGCCAGCAGTGCGAACCTAGCGGGGGTCTCCTACAATGAGCAGTTCTTC.

The chain carries TRBV7-9 and TRBJ2-1; 7 nucleotides match TRBD2. There are 16 residues in the CDR3. Germline V CDR1 and CDR2: SEHNR, FQNEAQ (reference sequence). V gave up 5 bases and J gave up 0 bases; unmatched junction bases: 7. The CDR3 reads CASSATSVSSYNEQFF. The CDR3 region has the DNA TGTGCCAGCAGCGCCACTAGCGTGAGCTCCTACAATGAGCAGTTCTTC.

The chain couples TRBV7-9 to TRBJ2-5; 16 bases align to TRBD2. The CDR3 extends over 19 amino acids. Germline lookup yields CDR1 SEHNR and CDR2 FQNEAQ (reference sequence). J was trimmed by 2 bases and V by 7 bases; bases with no gene match: 13. CDR3 sequence: CASNYRVGLAGGGQETQYF. The CDR3 nucleotides read TGTGCCAGCAACTATCGGGTGGGACTAGCGGGAGGGGGACAAGAGACCCAGTACTTC.

J is TRBJ2-3 and V is TRBV6-6, with D hard to call. Germline CDR1 is MNHNY and CDR2 is SVGAGI (reference sequence). The CDR3 totals 12 residues. V shed 6 bases and J shed 4 bases, with 8 bases lying between them. CDR3 sequence: CASRQSADTQYF. In nucleotides, the CDR3 is TGTGCCAGCAGACAAAGCGCAGATACGCAGTATTTT.

The chain recombines TRBV15 with TRBJ1-2, with D possibly matching TRBD1 (5 bases). This CDR3 is 13 amino acids long. Germline values: CDR1 LNHNV, CDR2 YYDKDF (reference sequence). Trimming removed 5 bases at V and 8 bases at J, with 15 bases between. The CDR3 spells CATSLRSGGGYTF. The CDR3 DNA sequence: TGTGCCACCAGCCTGAGGTCCGGGGGAGGCTACACCTTC.

The V call is TRBV7-9, the J call TRBJ2-1; 8 nucleotides match TRBD1. The J segment lost 7 bases and the V segment lost 5 bases, leaving 7 bases of the junction unmatched. Germline V gene data show CDR1 as SEHNR and CDR2 as FQNEAQ (reference sequence). The CDR3 is 14 amino acids. In nucleotides, the CDR3 is TGTGCCAGCAGCAAAGGACAGGGAAGGAATGAGCAGTTCTTC. Its protein product is CASSKGQGRNEQFF.

This chain uses TRBV11-2 with TRBJ2-3; D ambiguous. Deletions cut 3 bases from V and 3 bases from J, with 13 bases between. There are 15 residues in the CDR3. Germline V gene sequence: CDR1 SGHAT, CDR2 FQNNGV. DNA for the CDR3: TGTGCCAGCAGCTTGGGCCCACGAACGACAGATACGCAGTATTTT. This sequence encodes CASSLGPRTTDTQYF.

The V call is TRBV11-2, the J call TRBJ1-4; D not certain. Per the germline V gene, CDR1 is SGHAT and CDR2 is FQNNGV. The CDR3 totals 16 residues. V was clipped by 5 bases and J by 0 bases, with 13 bases between them. The CDR3 loop reads CASSLIRTATNEKLFF. CDR3 DNA sequence: TGTGCCAGCAGCCTAATAAGGACTGCAACTAATGAAAAACTGTTTTTT. Supplemented by reference TRBV11-2 and TRBJ1-4, the full variable domain reads EAGVAQSPRYKIIEKRQSVAFWCNPISGHATLYWYQQILGQGPKLLIQFQNNGVVDDSQLPKDRFSAERLKGVDSTLKIQPAKLEDSAVYLCASSLIRTATNEKLFFGSGTQLSVL.

The J gene is TRBJ2-6, the V gene TRBV9; 7 nucleotides match TRBD1. The germline V gene has CDR1 SGDLS and CDR2 YYNGEE. This CDR3 spans 14 amino acids. Germline trimming cut 3 bases from V and 3 bases from J; bases unmatched to any gene: 0. DNA of the CDR3: TGTGCCAGCAGCGGGACAGGTGGGGCCAACGTCCTGACTTTC. Amino acid sequence: CASSGTGGANVLTF.

CDR3 residues: CASSGTGQTNTEAFF. DNA for the CDR3: TGCGCCAGCAGCGGGACGGGACAAACAAACACTGAAGCTTTCTTT. The chain has TRBV5-1 and TRBJ1-1; TRBD1 is a possible D gene (6 bases). The germline gives CDR1 SGHRS, CDR2 YFSETQ. There are 15 residues in the CDR3. V lost 4 bases and J lost 2, with 15 bases in between.

The gene calls are TRBV29-1 and TRBJ1-1, with unresolved D. The CDR3 sequence is 16 residues long. V dropped 2 bases and J dropped 0 bases, with 16 bases sitting between them. CDR1 is SQVTM and CDR2 is ANQGSEA in the germline V gene. The CDR3 nucleotides are TGCAGCGTTGAATGGAGTCAACCACAATTGAACACTGAAGCTTTCTTT. Translated, it gives CSVEWSQPQLNTEAFF.

The V and J genes are TRBV6-1 and TRBJ2-7; D is possibly TRBD1 (6 bases). V lost 8 bases to trimming and J lost 2 bases, with 16 bases between them. Per the germline V gene, CDR1 is MNHNS and CDR2 is SASEGT. This CDR3 is built from 14 residues. The CDR3 DNA sequence: TGTGCCAGCGAACTTTCTGGGACAACCTACGAGCAGTACTTC. It encodes CASELSGTTYEQYF.

As regards this clone: Being one base from a much bigger clone, this may be a read error. The chain carries TRBV6-1 and TRBJ2-5; 14 nucleotides align to TRBD2. V lost 4 bases, J lost 4 bases, and 2 bases stayed unmatched. The CDR3 is 15 amino acids. Germline loops: CDR1 MNHNS, CDR2 SASEGT. The CDR3: CASSGLAGGPETQYF. The CDR3 DNA reads as TGTGCCAGCAGTGGACTAGCGGGGGGGCCAGAGACCCAGTACTTC.

The V and J genes are TRBV4-2 and TRBJ2-3, with 13 bases matching TRBD2. The CDR3 totals 18 residues. Germline CDR1 and CDR2: LGHNA and YNFKEQ. Trimming took 4 bases from V and 4 from J; bases not matched to a gene: 11. The CDR3 here is CASSRILAGGPGADTQYF. In DNA form, the CDR3 reads TGTGCCAGCAGCCGAATACTAGCGGGGGGGCCCGGGGCAGATACGCAGTATTTT.

The CDR3 loop is CASSESEGGYGYTF. In DNA form, the CDR3 reads TGTGCCAGCAGTGAAAGTGAGGGAGGCTATGGCTACACCTTC. This rearrangement joins TRBV6-1 to TRBJ1-2, with D uncertain. The CDR3 consists of 14 residues. Germline V gives CDR1 MNHNS, CDR2 SASEGT. V lost 2 bases, J lost 4 bases, and 11 bases lay in between.

This chain links TRBV7-6 with TRBJ2-7; possibly TRBD1 for D (5 bases). V gave up 1 base and J gave up 3 bases, with 7 bases separating them. The germline V gene encodes CDR1 SGHVS and CDR2 FNYEAQ. CDR3 length: 13 amino acids. The CDR3 DNA sequence: TGTGCCAGCAGCTTAGGACAGATCTACGAGCAGTACTTC. As protein: CASSLGQIYEQYF. The full variable domain, rest sourced from reference TRBV7-6 and TRBJ2-7, is GAGVSQSPRYKVTKRGQDVALRCDPISGHVSLYWYRQALGQGPEFLTYFNYEAQQDKSGLPNDRFSAERPEGSISTLTIQRTEQRDSAMYRCASSLGQIYEQYFGPGTRLTVT.

The rearrangement links TRBV5-8 to TRBJ2-7, with TRBD1 matching 7 bases. After removal of 4 bases from V and 3 bases from J, the junction contained 10 bases not matched to a gene. The germline CDR1 and CDR2 sequences are SGHTS and YDEGEE. CDR3 length: 15 residues. The CDR3 bases are TGTGCCAGCAGCATGGGAGACCCAGGGGGCTACGAGCAGTACTTC. It yields the protein CASSMGDPGGYEQYF.

The CDR3 is CASSQPGLAGAEKETQYF. In DNA form, the CDR3 reads TGTGCCAGCAGCCAGCCGGGACTAGCGGGAGCGGAGAAGGAGACCCAGTACTTC. This rearrangement joins TRBV7-9 to TRBJ2-5; 14 bases map to TRBD2. The germline V gene encodes CDR1 SEHNR and CDR2 FQNEAQ (reference sequence). The CDR3 extends over 18 amino acids. J lost 5 bases, V lost 5 bases, and 13 bases had no gene match. Complete variable domain (other parts from reference TRBV7-9 and TRBJ2-5): DTGVSQNPRHKITKRGQNVTFRCDPISEHNRLYWYRQTLGQGPEFLTYFQNEAQLEKSRLLSDRFSAERPKGSFSTLEIQRTEQGDSAMYLCASSQPGLAGAEKETQYFGPGTRLLVL.

The chain carries TRBV6-5 and TRBJ2-1; TRBD2 matches at 8 bases. The trim removed 7 bases at V and 6 bases at J, leaving 8 bases unmatched. Germline V lookup: CDR1 MNHEY, CDR2 SVGAGI. The CDR3 is 14 residues long. DNA of the CDR3: TGTGCCAGCAAGACCGGGACTAGTGTCAATGAGCAGTTCTTC. It encodes CASKTGTSVNEQFF.

This chain joins TRBV6-5 and TRBJ1-2; TRBD1 is a possible D gene (5 bases). The germline gives CDR1 MNHEY, CDR2 SVGAGI. The ends were cut back, 6 bases at V and 8 bases at J, with 16 bases in the middle. The CDR3 extends over 13 amino acids. The CDR3 coding sequence is TGTGCCAGCAGGCCGACAGCTTCCCGAGGCTACACCTTC. This translates into CASRPTASRGYTF.